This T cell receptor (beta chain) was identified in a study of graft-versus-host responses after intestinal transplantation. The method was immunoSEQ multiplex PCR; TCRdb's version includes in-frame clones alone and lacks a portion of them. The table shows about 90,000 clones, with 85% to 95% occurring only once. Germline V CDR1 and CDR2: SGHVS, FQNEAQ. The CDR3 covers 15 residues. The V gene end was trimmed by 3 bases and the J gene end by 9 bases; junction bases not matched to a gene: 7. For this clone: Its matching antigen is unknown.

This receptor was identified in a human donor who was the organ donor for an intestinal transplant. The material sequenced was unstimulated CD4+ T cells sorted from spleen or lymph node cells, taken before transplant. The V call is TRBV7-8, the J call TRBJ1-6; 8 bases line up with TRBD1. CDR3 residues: CASSFETGVASPLHF. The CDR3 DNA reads TGTGCCAGCAGCTTCGAGACAGGGGTTGCTTCACCCCTCCACTTT.